The text below deals with one TCR beta chain. The antigen is undetermined. TCRB transcripts that were expressed got sequenced, as all of the isolated RNA had been reverse transcribed. The assay was immunoSEQ multiplex PCR, and TCRdb's table has in-frame clones only and misses some. The sample lists 500,000 to 850,000 clones, over 13% occurring once. Markers CD45RO/CCR7/CD25/CD127/CD95/CD27 served to sort CD4+ naive, central memory, regulatory and stem cell-like memory cells. The sample comes from a study of beta chain features in type 1 diabetes. Looking at the study overall: Patient and healthy donor groups were alike in age, gender and cell yields. Over all samples combined, 107,917,701 sorted cells were examined. Study results and caveats: Moderate yet significant TCRB CDR3 shortening was seen in Type 1 diabetes patients in all four CD4+ subsets.

Trimming stripped 2 bases from V and 0 bases from J, with 10 bases between. Germline V gene data show CDR1 as ENHRY and CDR2 as SYGVKD. The CDR3 runs to 16 residues. The sequencing input was naive CD4+ T cells from blood. J is TRBJ1-4 and V is TRBV10-3; a possible D gene is TRBD1 (6 bases). This sequence originates from a man aged 18 to 29 with type 1 diabetes. The CDR3 DNA reads as TGTGCCATCAGTGAGGCGGGACAAGCAACTAATGAAAAACTGTTTTTT. Residues: CAISEAGQATNEKLFF.